Listed here are 14 T cell receptor beta chains from one sample, sequenced in a study of blood T cell repertoires in COVID-19. Assay used: immunoSEQ multiplex PCR; TCRdb lists only in-frame clones, some missing. The sample consists of over 85,000 clones, roughly 87% of them appearing once. Material for sequencing was peripheral blood. The receptors were sampled from a male donor with acute or convalescent COVID-19.

The chain employs TRBV29-1 and TRBJ2-3, with D maybe TRBD1 (5 bases). The CDR3 spans 11 residues. The germline gives CDR1 SQVTM, CDR2 ANQGSEA. Trimming took 7 bases from V and 4 from J, leaving 9 bases between them. CDR3 DNA: TGCAGCGGCTCAGGGTCAGATACGCAGTATTTT. Residues: CSGSGSDTQYF.

The rearrangement joins TRBV27 to TRBJ1-5; D is unresolved. CDR3 length: 13 residues. Trimming cost V 6 bases and J 2 bases, with 8 bases left between them. Looked up from germline, CDR1 is MNHEY and CDR2 is SMNVEV (reference sequence). As DNA, the CDR3 is TGTGCCAGCAGGCTAAGTCGCAATCAGCCCCAGCATTTT. This translates into CASRLSRNQPQHF.

The chain couples TRBV5-4 to TRBJ2-3; perhaps TRBD1 as D (6 bases). Germline V CDR1 and CDR2: SGHNT, YYREEE (reference sequence). CDR3 length: 13 amino acids. With 4 bases removed from V and 0 bases from J, the gap between germline ends came to 6 bases. The CDR3 loop is CASSGGSTDTQYF. The DNA for the CDR3 is TGTGCCAGCAGCGGGGGCAGCACAGATACGCAGTATTTT. Based on the CDR3 plus reference TRBV5-4 and TRBJ2-3, the full variable domain is ETGVTQSPTHLIKTRGQQVTLRCSSQSGHNTVSWYQQALGQGPQFIFQYYREEENGRGNFPPRFSGLQFPNYSSELNVNALELDDSALYLCASSGGSTDTQYFGPGTRLTVL.

Only a few counts were recorded for this clone. The chain couples TRBV11-1 to TRBJ1-4, with TRBD1 as a possible D gene (5 bases). Trimming cost V 5 bases and J 12 bases, with 19 bases left between them. Germline-derived CDR1 and CDR2 are SGHAT and FQDESV (reference sequence). CDR3 size: 14 residues. DNA for the CDR3: TGTGCCAGCAGCGTCACCTCCCTAGGGGCCGAACTGTTTTTT. Residues: CASSVTSLGAELFF.

The rearrangement joins TRBV14 to TRBJ2-1, with 11 bases matching TRBD2. Germline lookup yields CDR1 SGHDN and CDR2 FVKESK. V was pared by 3 bases and J by 9 bases, with 7 bases of the junction left unmatched. The CDR3 is 15 residues long. The CDR3 bases are TGTGCCAGCAGCCAGCTCCGGCTAGCGGGGGGTGAGCAGTTCTTC. This gives the protein CASSQLRLAGGEQFF.

The V gene is TRBV5-4, the J gene TRBJ2-3; 12 bases map to TRBD2. Trimming took 4 bases from V and 4 from J; bases not matched to a gene: 4. Germline CDR1 SGHNT, CDR2 YYREEE (reference sequence). The CDR3 runs 15 residues. CDR3 nucleotide sequence: TGTGCCAGCAGCGCCGGACTAGCGGGATCAGATACGCAGTATTTT. The encoded protein is CASSAGLAGSDTQYF.

V and J are TRBV18 and TRBJ1-2; 9 bases fit TRBD1. This CDR3 is 14 amino acids long. V dropped 6 bases and J dropped 5; count of bases not matched to a gene: 7. CDR1 KGHSH and CDR2 LQKENI come from the germline V gene. CDR3 coding DNA: TGTGCCAGCTCGGAGGGACAGGGACCATATGGCTACACCTTC. Translated, it gives CASSEGQGPYGYTF. The complete variable domain, with remaining parts taken from reference TRBV18 and TRBJ1-2, reads NAGVMQNPRHLVRRRGQEARLRCSPMKGHSHVYWYRQLPEEGLKFMVYLQKENIIDESGMPKERFSAEFPKEGPSILRIQQVVRGDSAAYFCASSEGQGPYGYTFGSGTRLTVV.

The chain is built from TRBV6-5 and TRBJ1-2; D not resolved. The V end lost 7 bases, the J end lost 6 bases, and 15 bases lay between the germline ends. The CDR3 has 13 residues. Germline V gene data show CDR1 as MNHEY and CDR2 as SVGAGI. CDR3 coding DNA: TGTGCCAGCATGAAGTGGAACGAGGATGGCTACACCTTC. Encoded protein: CASMKWNEDGYTF.

This sequence joins TRBV6-5 and TRBJ2-7; TRBD1 matches 10 bases. Germline trimming cut 6 bases from V and 4 bases from J; bases unmatched to any gene: 9. CDR3 length: 15 residues. The germline V gene encodes CDR1 MNHEY and CDR2 SVGAGI. Here the CDR3 DNA reads TGTGCCAGCAGACACGAGACAGGGGGCGGATACGAGCAGTACTTC. Its translation is CASRHETGGGYEQYF.

This clone was seen only once. This chain connects TRBV5-1 to TRBJ1-2, with 7 bases identical to TRBD1. The CDR3 is 14 amino acids. The germline CDR1 and CDR2 sequences are SGHRS and YFSETQ. The V and J ends lost 4 bases and 4 bases, in that order; junction bases with no gene match: 7. In DNA form, the CDR3 reads TGCGCCAGCAGCGCTGACGGGACAGCCTATGGCTACACCTTC. This gives the protein CASSADGTAYGYTF.

The DNA for the CDR3 is TGTGCCAGCAGCCCCTGGACAGCTACTAACTATGGCTACACCTTC. Translating gives CASSPWTATNYGYTF. This rearrangement joins TRBV13 to TRBJ1-2; the D gene is possibly TRBD1 (6 bases). This CDR3 has 15 residues. Trimming removed 5 bases from V and 0 bases from J, with 13 bases in between. Germline V CDR1 and CDR2: PRHDT, FYEKMQ (reference sequence).

The V and J genes are TRBV11-2 and TRBJ1-4; D not certain. In germline, CDR1 is SGHAT, CDR2 FQNNGV. This CDR3 is 16 amino acids long. Trimming shortened V by 1 base and J by 0 bases, and 9 bases separated the two germline ends. CDR3 nucleotide sequence: TGTGCCAGCAGCTTAGTGCGGAGTGCAACTAATGAAAAACTGTTTTTT. It codes for CASSLVRSATNEKLFF.

The V and J genes are TRBV14 and TRBJ2-1, with 8 bases that match TRBD2. Germline lookup yields CDR1 SGHDN and CDR2 FVKESK. The CDR3 consists of 15 residues. The trim removed 4 bases at V and 8 bases at J, leaving 10 bases unmatched. CDR3 in DNA: TGTGCCAGCAGCCCACCGGGACTAGAGGTTCATGAGCAGTTCTTC. It encodes CASSPPGLEVHEQFF.

As regards this clone: The sample contains more than one DNA sequence encoding this CDR3. The chain joins TRBV9 to TRBJ1-2; TRBD1 matches at 11 bases. Germline V CDR1 and CDR2: SGDLS, YYNGEE. The trim removed 2 bases at V and 2 bases at J, leaving 2 bases unmatched. The CDR3 covers 15 residues. This CDR3 reads CASSVGQGANYGYTF. CDR3 nucleotide sequence: TGTGCCAGCAGCGTCGGACAGGGGGCGAACTATGGCTACACCTTC.